This T cell receptor (beta chain) comes out of a study of PD-L1 blockade in urothelial cancer. Study-level information: Patients with male sex and bladder-origin urothelial cancer accounted for twenty-five of 29 enrolled.

General observations from the study: Sub-median blood TCR clonality before treatment predicted longer survival. Greater 3-week expansion of tumor-associated blood clones was recorded for durable-benefit patients.

J was trimmed by 4 bases and V by 4 bases; bases with no gene match: 10. Per the germline V gene, CDR1 is SGHRS and CDR2 is YFSETQ. The length of the CDR3 is 15 residues. The assay was immunoSEQ multiplex PCR, and TCRdb's table has in-frame clones only and misses some. Here the sample spans roughly 49,000 clones, about 82% being singletons. Turning to this clone: As yet, its antigen is unknown.

The time point: pretreatment peripheral blood. Per-patient samples, pretreatment and on-treatment, numbered 1 to 8. The TCR comes from a man aged 60 to 69 with urothelial cancer. The sample here was PBMCs, taken around atezolizumab (anti-PD-L1) treatment. This chain joins TRBV5-1 and TRBJ1-1; 7 bases are shared with TRBD1. The CDR3 sequence: CASSRPGGAGTEAFF. The CDR3 DNA is TGCGCCAGCAGCCGACCAGGGGGAGCAGGCACTGAAGCTTTCTTT.